The 29 T cell receptor beta chains in this list originate from one sample, sequenced in a study of response to subunit inactivated influenza vaccine. TCRdb itself ran the RT-PCR reads through MiXCR, one entry per CDR3 protein. The repertoire has around 790,000 distinct CDR3 sequences, around 20% of them found once; the top ten carry about 10%. Sequencing used PBMCs from blood, obtained about 5 days after vaccination. The receptors were sampled from a man aged 45-65 years who received an inactivated influenza vaccine.

The table lists this clonotype with a few counts. The rearrangement joins TRBV18 to TRBJ2-1, with 13 bases that match TRBD2. V was clipped by 4 bases and J by 5 bases; unmatched bases: 8. Germline V gives CDR1 KGHSH, CDR2 LQKENI. The CDR3 sequence is 17 residues long. CDR3 sequence reads: CASSLTGLAGPHNEQFF. The CDR3 nucleotides read TGTGCCAGCTCACTGACGGGACTAGCGGGACCCCACAATGAGCAGTTCTTC.

This clonotype has at least ten counts. One end of the junction is discordant with germline, which a read error may explain. The chain is built from TRBV27 and TRBJ1-5; TRBD1 matches at 10 bases. The CDR3 runs to 13 residues. In germline, CDR1 is MNHEY, CDR2 SMNVEV (reference sequence). This CDR3 reads CASSRDRGQPQHF. The DNA of the CDR3 is TGCGCCAGCAGCCGGGACAGGGGTCAGCCCCAGCATTTT.

The chain is built from TRBV12-3 or TRBV12-4 and TRBJ1-1, with 8 bases that match TRBD1. The V segment lost 1 base and the J segment 1 base; nucleotides outside the gene matches: 2. The CDR3 is made up of 15 amino acids. CDR3 nucleotide sequence: TGTGCCAGCAGTTTAGTGACAGGGGCGAACACTGAAGCTTTCTTT. This sequence encodes CASSLVTGANTEAFF.

The sample holds a few counts of this clonotype. This chain joins TRBV27 and TRBJ2-7, with 7 bases identical to TRBD1. This CDR3 comprises 15 residues. Germline V gene data show CDR1 as MNHEY and CDR2 as SMNVEV (reference sequence). The V segment lost 6 bases and the J segment 0 bases; nucleotides outside the gene matches: 8. The CDR3 reads CASSPTGASSYEQYF. CDR3 bases: TGTGCCAGCAGCCCTACAGGGGCGAGCTCCTACGAGCAGTACTTC.

The CDR3 DNA is TGCAGCGTTATGGAGGGAGGCAATCAGCCCCAGCATTTT. Amino acid sequence: CSVMEGGNQPQHF. This rearrangement joins TRBV29-1 to TRBJ1-5; D unresolved. The length of the CDR3 is 13 residues. V lost 5 bases to trimming and J lost 2 bases, with 10 bases between them. Germline V gives CDR1 SQVTM, CDR2 ANQGSEA.

The chain uses TRBV7-3 and TRBJ1-1; 8 bases fit TRBD1. V lost 2 bases and J lost 7; bases outside the gene matches: 3. CDR1 and CDR2 from the germline V gene are SGHTA and FQGTGA. This CDR3 has 13 residues. The CDR3 is CASSLGTGVEAFF. Here the CDR3 DNA reads TGTGCCAGCAGCTTAGGGACAGGAGTTGAAGCTTTCTTT. Looking up the rest from reference TRBV7-3 and TRBJ1-1 gives the full variable domain: GAGVSQTPSNKVTEKGKYVELRCDPISGHTALYWYRQSLGQGPEFLIYFQGTGAADDSGLPNDRFFAVRPEGSVSTLKIQRTERGDSAVYLCASSLGTGVEAFFGQGTRLTVV.

This clonotype has more than one count but fewer than ten. The gene calls are TRBV28 and TRBJ2-7; D perhaps matches TRBD1 (5 bases). The V end lost 4 bases, the J end lost 4 bases, and 20 bases lay between the germline ends. Germline V gene data show CDR1 as MDHEN and CDR2 as SYDVKM. The CDR3 covers 16 residues. The CDR3 spells CASSSPPTDLLYEQYF. DNA for the CDR3: TGTGCCAGCAGTTCCCCCCCGACAGATCTACTATACGAGCAGTACTTC.

This clonotype was seen many times. The CDR3 region is CAISPENQDTQYF. The CDR3 bases are TGTGCCATCAGTCCCGAAAACCAAGATACGCAGTATTTT. The chain joins TRBV10-3 to TRBJ2-3; no firm D call. The V gene lost 5 bases and the J gene lost 5 bases, with 11 bases spanning the gap. Germline V gives CDR1 ENHRY, CDR2 SYGVKD. CDR3 size: 13 residues.

This clonotype was counted a few times. This chain uses TRBV28 with TRBJ1-5, with 7 bases aligning to TRBD1. Germline V lookup: CDR1 MDHEN, CDR2 SYDVKM. V trimming: 6 bases; J trimming: 4 bases; junction bases outside the gene matches: 6. The CDR3 is 14 amino acids. The CDR3 is CASRLDRLNQPQHF. CDR3 bases: TGTGCCAGCAGATTGGACAGGTTGAATCAGCCCCAGCATTTT.

This clonotype was counted between two and nine times. V usage is TRBV7-8 and J usage is TRBJ2-4; D gene ambiguous. Trimming pared 5 bases from V and 0 bases from J, leaving 8 bases between. The CDR3 is 14 residues long. Germline values: CDR1 SGHVS, CDR2 FQNEAQ. The CDR3 DNA follows: TGTGCCAGCAGCGACGCAGGAGCCAAAAACATTCAGTACTTC. The encoded protein is CASSDAGAKNIQYF.

The V call is TRBV20-1, the J call TRBJ2-2, with 9 bases lining up with TRBD1. The V gene's germline CDR1 is DFQATT and CDR2 SNEGSKA (reference sequence). The CDR3 runs to 16 residues. V trimming: 3 bases; J trimming: 0 bases; junction bases outside the gene matches: 5. The CDR3 is CSARGTGLSNTGELFF. The CDR3 bases are TGCAGTGCTAGGGGGACAGGGCTTTCGAACACCGGGGAGCTGTTTTTT.

This chain links TRBV5-1 with TRBJ2-2, with unresolved D. Per germline, CDR1 SGHRS and CDR2 YFSETQ. The CDR3 spans 14 residues. V was clipped by 4 bases and J by 3 bases, with 10 bases between them. In DNA, the CDR3 is TGCGCCAGCAGCGTGAAGGTCTACACCGGGGAGCTGTTTTTT. This codes for CASSVKVYTGELFF.

CDR3 nucleotide sequence: TGCGCCAGCAGCTCGGGAGCGGAAGGTTACGAGCAGTACTTC. Amino acids: CASSSGAEGYEQYF. This rearrangement joins TRBV5-1 to TRBJ2-7, with a weak D call TRBD2 (6 bases). The CDR3 is made up of 14 amino acids. Germline V CDR1 and CDR2: SGHRS, YFSETQ. Trimming removed 3 bases at V and 4 bases at J, with 14 bases between. Full variable domain (missing parts from reference TRBV5-1 and TRBJ2-7): KAGVTQTPRYLIKTRGQQVTLSCSPISGHRSVSWYQQTPGQGLQFLFEYFSETQRNKGNFPGRFSGRQFSNSRSEMNVSTLELGDSALYLCASSSGAEGYEQYFGPGTRLTVT.

This clonotype was observed many times. The chain carries TRBV20-1 and TRBJ2-1, with 8 bases lining up with TRBD1. The germline gives CDR1 DFQATT, CDR2 SNEGSKA (reference sequence). J was trimmed by 3 bases and V by 2 bases; bases with no gene match: 3. The CDR3 sequence is 14 residues long. CDR3 residues: CSARWTGNYNEQFF. The CDR3 nucleotides read TGCAGTGCTAGATGGACAGGGAACTACAATGAGCAGTTCTTC.

The gene calls are TRBV7-2 and TRBJ2-7; TRBD1 aligns across 8 bases. After removal of 4 bases from V and 4 bases from J, the junction contained 9 bases not matched to a gene. Looked up from germline, CDR1 is SGHTA and CDR2 is FQGNSA. CDR3 size: 15 residues. The CDR3 DNA is TGTGCCAGCAGCTCGAGGACAGGGAGCCCTTACGAGCAGTACTTC. This gives the protein CASSSRTGSPYEQYF.

This clonotype has just a few counts. The chain employs TRBV7-2 and TRBJ2-7; D is possibly TRBD2 (5 bases). Germline lookup yields CDR1 SGHTA and CDR2 FQGNSA. V lost 2 bases and J 3 bases, leaving 14 bases between the germline ends. The CDR3 spans 15 residues. CDR3 amino acids: CASSLKTNPLYEQYF. In DNA, the CDR3 is TGTGCCAGCAGCTTAAAGACTAACCCCCTCTACGAGCAGTACTTC.

In this sample, this clonotype turned up a few times. The chain is built from TRBV6-1 and TRBJ2-3; TRBD2 aligns across 10 bases. The CDR3 loop spans 15 amino acids. V was clipped by 5 bases and J by 5 bases; unmatched bases: 7. Germline V gene sequence: CDR1 MNHNS, CDR2 SASEGT. The CDR3 sequence is CASSQGLARGDTQYF. The CDR3, as DNA: TGTGCCAGCAGTCAGGGACTAGCGAGGGGAGATACGCAGTATTTT.

The chain employs TRBV6-5 and TRBJ2-7, with 7 positions matching TRBD1. The J segment lost 5 bases and the V segment lost 2 bases, leaving 3 bases of the junction unmatched. CDR1 is MNHEY and CDR2 is SVGAGI in the germline V gene. The CDR3 contains 13 residues. The CDR3 nucleotides are TGTGCCAGCAGTTACGAAGGGGGCAACGAGCAGTACTTC. Translated, it gives CASSYEGGNEQYF.

The CDR3 loop is CASSTGKGRAVPQHF. The CDR3 bases are TGTGCCAGCAGCACAGGAAAGGGTAGAGCTGTGCCCCAGCATTTT. The chain combines TRBV5-6 with TRBJ1-5, with a weak D call TRBD1 (5 bases). The V gene lost 4 bases and the J gene lost 9 bases, with 20 bases spanning the gap. Germline V gene sequence: CDR1 SGHDT, CDR2 YYEEEE. The CDR3 covers 15 residues.

The CDR3 here is CASSATENSPLHF. The CDR3 DNA reads TGTGCCAGCAGCGCGACAGAAAATTCACCCCTCCACTTT. The chain has TRBV3-1 and TRBJ1-6; TRBD1 is a possible D gene (5 bases). CDR1 LGHDT and CDR2 YNNKEL come from the germline V gene (reference sequence). The V and J ends lost 5 bases and 7 bases respectively, with 9 bases between them. This CDR3 spans 13 amino acids.

The chain recombines TRBV18 with TRBJ2-3; 7 nucleotides align to TRBD2. The ends lost 6 bases at V and 8 bases at J; junction bases unmatched: 8. This CDR3 contains 13 residues. CDR1 is KGHSH, CDR2 LQKENI, per germline. The CDR3 nucleotides are TGTGCCAGCTCGCCCGGACTAGACGGTACGCAGTATTTT. Residues: CASSPGLDGTQYF.

This clonotype was seen only once. DNA for the CDR3: TGTGCCAGCAGTGAATCCCTCCGGGGCGTCGCTGAAGCTTTCTTT. It encodes CASSESLRGVAEAFF. This chain links TRBV25-1 with TRBJ1-1, with a weak D call TRBD1 (5 bases). Germline CDR1 MGHDK, CDR2 SYGVNS. This CDR3 region has 15 residues. V gave up 1 base and J gave up 6 bases, with 15 bases separating them.

The rearrangement joins TRBV30 to TRBJ2-5; 7 bases align to TRBD2. The J segment lost 9 bases and the V segment lost 1 base, leaving 11 bases of the junction unmatched. CDR1 and CDR2 from the germline V gene are GTSNPN and SVGIG (reference sequence). There are 14 residues in the CDR3. The CDR3 here is CAWSGGDYTSAQYF. CDR3 nucleotide sequence: TGTGCCTGGAGTGGAGGGGACTACACATCGGCCCAGTACTTC.

This rearrangement joins TRBV6-5 to TRBJ1-6; maybe TRBD1 (5 bases). The CDR3 consists of 16 residues. From germline, CDR1 is MNHEY and CDR2 SVGAGI. The V gene lost 3 bases and the J gene lost 7 bases, with 16 bases spanning the gap. CDR3 nucleotides: TGTGCCAGCAGTTATACCGGGACCTGGGTGAATTCACCCCTCCACTTT. Its protein product is CASSYTGTWVNSPLHF.

This chain links TRBV18 with TRBJ1-2; a possible D gene is TRBD1 (5 bases). The CDR3 sequence is 14 residues long. Germline CDR1 and CDR2: KGHSH and LQKENI. V lost 2 bases and J 5 bases, leaving 12 bases between the germline ends. CDR3 residues: CASSPAGLGYGYTF. Here the CDR3 DNA reads TGTGCCAGCTCACCAGCAGGGCTTGGGTATGGCTACACCTTC. Full variable domain (outside the CDR3, taken from reference TRBV18 and TRBJ1-2): NAGVMQNPRHLVRRRGQEARLRCSPMKGHSHVYWYRQLPEEGLKFMVYLQKENIIDESGMPKERFSAEFPKEGPSILRIQQVVRGDSAAYFCASSPAGLGYGYTFGSGTRLTVV.

This chain connects TRBV30 to TRBJ2-7, with D unresolved. Trimming took off 6 bases at V and 0 bases at J, with 15 bases between the two ends. The CDR3 length is 14 residues. CDR1 is GTSNPN and CDR2 is SVGIG in the germline V gene (reference sequence). In DNA, the CDR3 is TGTGCCTGTCGATTATCAGGTGGCTCCTACGAGCAGTACTTC. The encoded protein is CACRLSGGSYEQYF. Complete variable domain (other parts from reference TRBV30 and TRBJ2-7): SQTIHQWPATLVQPVGSPLSLECTVEGTSNPNLYWYRQAAGRGLQLLFYSVGIGQISSEVPQNLSASRPQDRQFILSSKKLLLSDSGFYLCACRLSGGSYEQYFGPGTRLTVT.

V usage is TRBV9 and J usage is TRBJ2-1; TRBD2 matches 10 bases. Germline CDR1 and CDR2: SGDLS and YYNGEE. This CDR3 region has 16 residues. The V and J ends lost 3 bases and 12 bases, in that order; junction bases with no gene match: 15. The CDR3 DNA sequence: TGTGCCAGCAGCGCTCGAGGAAGGACTAGCGGTGCAGGGCAGTTCTTC. Translated, it gives CASSARGRTSGAGQFF.

This clonotype has at least ten counts. The rearrangement joins TRBV30 to TRBJ1-2; the match to TRBD1 covers 8 bases. This CDR3 is built from 14 residues. CDR1 is GTSNPN, CDR2 SVGIG, per germline (reference sequence). V dropped 8 bases and J dropped 4; count of bases not matched to a gene: 12. The CDR3 loop reads CAGGQGQYIYGYTF. Written as DNA, the CDR3 is TGTGCCGGCGGACAGGGACAGTATATCTATGGCTACACCTTC.

This clonotype appeared once. A read error may produce the germline difference seen at one junction end. The genes are TRBV30 and TRBJ2-1, with TRBD2 matching over 12 bases. This CDR3 contains 15 residues. Germline V gene data show CDR1 as GTSNPN and CDR2 as SVGIG (reference sequence). The CDR3 loop is CAWRQLAGGHNEQLF. In DNA form, the CDR3 reads TGTGCCTGGAGACAACTAGCGGGAGGACACAATGAGCAGCTCTTC.